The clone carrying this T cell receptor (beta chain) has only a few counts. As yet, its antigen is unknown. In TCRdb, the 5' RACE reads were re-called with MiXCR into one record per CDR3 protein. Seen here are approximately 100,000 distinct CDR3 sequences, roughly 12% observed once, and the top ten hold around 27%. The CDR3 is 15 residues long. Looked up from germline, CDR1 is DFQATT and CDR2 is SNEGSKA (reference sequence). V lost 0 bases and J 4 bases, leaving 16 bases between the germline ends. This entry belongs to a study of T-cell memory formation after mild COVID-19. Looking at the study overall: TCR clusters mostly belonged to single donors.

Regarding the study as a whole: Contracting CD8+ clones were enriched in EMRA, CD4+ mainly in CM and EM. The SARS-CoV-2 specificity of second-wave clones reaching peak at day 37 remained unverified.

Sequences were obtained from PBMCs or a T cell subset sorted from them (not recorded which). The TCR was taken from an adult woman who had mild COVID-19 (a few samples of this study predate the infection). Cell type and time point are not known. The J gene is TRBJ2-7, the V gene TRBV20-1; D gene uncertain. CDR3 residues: CSAREGPLAIYEQYF. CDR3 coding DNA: TGCAGTGCTAGAGAAGGTCCCTTGGCTATTTACGAGCAGTACTTC.